This entry lists 25 T cell receptor beta chains sequenced from one sample in a study of breast tumors, draining lymph nodes, adjacent tissues. One entry per CDR3 protein results from TCRdb running MiXCR on the multiplex PCR reads. The repertoire holds more than 80,000 distinct CDR3 sequences, with 30% as singletons. Breast cancer patients provided tissue from their axillary draining lymph nodes. Sequencing used axillary lymph node tissue. The receptors come from a female donor with breast cancer. Some clones in this sample may be carry-over from other donors' samples.

This clonotype was seen at least ten times. The CDR3 spells CASSPRGRAFAVTGELFF. The CDR3 DNA reads as TGTGCCAGCAGTCCTCGCGGGAGGGCCTTTGCGGTCACCGGGGAGCTGTTTTTT. V is TRBV11-2 and J is TRBJ2-2; 9 nucleotides line up with TRBD2. CDR1 SGHAT and CDR2 FQNNGV come from the germline V gene. V trimming: 6 bases; J trimming: 4 bases; junction bases outside the gene matches: 15. This CDR3 is built from 18 residues.

In this sample, this clonotype turned up many times. This chain connects TRBV4-3 to TRBJ2-2, with 10 bases aligning to TRBD1. Germline CDR1 is LGHNA and CDR2 is YSLEER. The CDR3 is made up of 17 amino acids. J was trimmed by 4 bases and V by 1 base; bases with no gene match: 6. CDR3 DNA sequence: TGCGCCAGCAGCCAAGGACAGGGGGCGGATCTCACCGGGGAGCTGTTTTTT. This codes for CASSQGQGADLTGELFF.

This clonotype was seen at least ten times. Its ends do not fully match the called genes, so a read error is possible. V is TRBV7-9 and J is TRBJ2-5; 7 nucleotides align to TRBD1. There are 15 residues in the CDR3. Germline V CDR1 and CDR2: SEHNR, FQNEAQ (reference sequence). CDR3 sequence (DNA): TGTGCCAGCAGTGCCGGGACAGCCCTTGAGGAGACCCAGCACTTC. Translation: CASSAGTALEETQHF. Drawing the rest from reference TRBV7-9 and TRBJ2-5, the complete variable domain is DTGVSQNPRHKITKRGQNVTFRCDPISEHNRLYWYRQTLGQGPEFLTYFQNEAQLEKSRLLSDRFSAERPKGSFSTLEIQRTEQGDSAMYLCASSAGTALEETQHFGPGTRLLVL.

As concerns this clonotype: One junction end does not reproduce the germline sequence, and a read error may be involved. V is TRBV7-3 and J is TRBJ1-6; D possibly corresponds to TRBD1 (6 bases). Germline V CDR1 and CDR2: SGHTA, FQGTGA. CDR3 length: 16 amino acids. The CDR3 loop is CASSSQGGYYNSPLHF. The CDR3 DNA follows: TGTGCCAGCAGCTCACAGGGCGGCTACTATAATTCTCCCCTCCACTTT.

This clonotype was picked up many times. The chain is built from TRBV7-6 and TRBJ2-1; D is possibly TRBD1 (6 bases). The V end lost 5 bases, the J end lost 2 bases, and 19 bases lay between the germline ends. Germline V CDR1 and CDR2: SGHVS, FNYEAQ. The length of the CDR3 is 17 residues. The CDR3 region is CASSPTFRGGAYNEQFF. The CDR3 coding sequence is TGTGCCAGCAGCCCCACGTTCAGGGGTGGTGCCTACAATGAGCAGTTCTTC.

Notes on this clonotype: Being one base from a much bigger clone, this may be a read error. The chain couples TRBV6-2 or TRBV6-3 to TRBJ2-2; 10 positions agree with TRBD1. Germline lookup yields CDR1 MNHEY and CDR2 SVGEGT. CDR3 size: 16 residues. V gave up 4 bases and J gave up 5 bases; unmatched junction bases: 7. CDR3 nucleotides: TGTGCCAGCAGTTGCCGACAGGGGGCCGGTACCGGGGAGCTGTTTTTT. Translated, it gives CASSCRQGAGTGELFF.

This clonotype was recorded at least ten times. The chain links TRBV6-2 or TRBV6-3 to TRBJ1-2; a weak D match, TRBD1 (5 bases). Trimming removed 4 bases at V and 10 bases at J, with 19 bases between. This CDR3 is 14 amino acids long. Germline lookup yields CDR1 MNHEY and CDR2 SVGEGT. CDR3 loop: CASSSELYRNAYTF. The CDR3 coding sequence is TGTGCCAGCAGTTCGGAGTTGTACAGGAACGCCTACACCTTC.

Remarks on this clonotype: The conserved final phenylalanine or tryptophan is absent from the CDR3, which likely points to a read error. No DNA is shown, since the ends of the CDR3 on it are uncertain; the CDR3 is the one TCRdb lists. The chain links TRBV11-2 to TRBJ2-6; the table's TRBD2 call for D was not verified on the DNA. Germline V gene lookup returns CDR1 SGHAT and CDR2 FQNNGV. The CDR3 is 15 residues long, counting both termini. The CDR3 loop reads CASSGGLSGANVLVL.

The CDR3 DNA follows: TGTGCCACCAGTGACTGGTCTAGCGGGGTCACAGATACGCAGTATTTT. Encoded protein: CATSDWSSGVTDTQYF. The chain has TRBV24-1 and TRBJ2-3, with 9 nucleotides matching TRBD2. The trim removed 4 bases at V and 2 bases at J, leaving 6 bases unmatched. The CDR3 totals 16 residues. Germline CDR1 KGHDR, CDR2 SFDVKD.

This clonotype was recorded at least ten times. The chain is built from TRBV5-5 and TRBJ1-6; D unresolved. CDR1 is SGHKS, CDR2 YYEKEE, per germline (reference sequence). The germline V and J ends were trimmed by 1 base and 7 bases, with 9 bases remaining between them. The CDR3 covers 14 residues. CDR3 sequence: CASSLTVGNSPLHF. Written as DNA, the CDR3 is TGTGCCAGCAGCTTGACAGTAGGAAATTCACCCCTCCACTTT.

Comment on this clonotype: One end of the junction does not line up with germline, which may come from a read error. The V call is TRBV15, the J call TRBJ1-2, with D hard to call. The CDR3 extends over 14 amino acids. Germline assignment: CDR1 LNHNV and CDR2 YYDKDF (reference sequence). This chain's CDR3 is CATSSSGRDYGYTF. As DNA, the CDR3 is TGCGCCACCAGCAGCTCAGGACGGGACTATGGCTACACCTTC.

This chain connects TRBV15 to TRBJ2-1, with 9 bases fitting TRBD1. V was pared by 5 bases and J by 0 bases, with 8 bases of the junction left unmatched. CDR3 length: 17 amino acids. Germline V gene lookup returns CDR1 LNHNV and CDR2 YYDKDF (reference sequence). The CDR3 loop is CATSVRMGQGSYNEQFF. As DNA, the CDR3 is TGTGCCACCAGCGTTCGAATGGGACAGGGCTCCTACAATGAGCAGTTCTTC. Supplemented by reference TRBV15 and TRBJ2-1, the full variable domain reads DAMVIQNPRYQVTQFGKPVTLSCSQTLNHNVMYWYQQKSSQAPKLLFHYYDKDFNNEADTPDNFQSRRPNTSFCFLDIRSPGLGDTAMYLCATSVRMGQGSYNEQFFGPGTRLTVL.

Points on this clonotype: The junction departs from germline at one end; a sequencing error may be responsible. The genes are TRBV15 and TRBJ1-2, with D possibly being TRBD1 (6 bases). Germline V lookup: CDR1 LNHNV, CDR2 YYDKDF (reference sequence). The CDR3 is 17 residues long. The CDR3 sequence is CATSSLPGQSGNYGHTF. CDR3 in DNA: TGTGCCACCAGCAGCCTCCCGGGACAATCTGGAAACTATGGCCACACCTTC. Filled out from reference TRBV15 and TRBJ1-2, the complete variable domain reads DAMVIQNPRYQVTQFGKPVTLSCSQTLNHNVMYWYQQKSSQAPKLLFHYYDKDFNNEADTPDNFQSRRPNTSFCFLDIRSPGLGDTAMYLCATSSLPGQSGNYGHTFGSGTRLTVV.

This clonotype was counted many times. This may stem from a read error, because a much larger clone lies one nucleotide away. The chain carries TRBV9 and TRBJ2-7, with a weak D call TRBD1 (5 bases). This CDR3 has 14 amino acids. Germline assignment: CDR1 SGDLS and CDR2 YYNGEE. The CDR3 is CASSVEGVPYEQSF. DNA for the CDR3: TGTGCCAGCAGCGTAGAAGGGGTCCCCTACGAGCAGTCCTTC.

This clonotype was counted ten times or more. The V gene is TRBV7-2, the J gene TRBJ1-6; the D is unclear. Deletions cut 2 bases from V and 0 bases from J, with 11 bases between. CDR1 is SGHTA and CDR2 is FQGNSA in the germline V gene. The CDR3 contains 17 residues. The CDR3 protein is CASSLIPISSYNSPLHF. CDR3 in DNA: TGTGCCAGCAGCTTAATTCCCATCAGCTCCTATAATTCACCCCTCCACTTT.

The chain couples TRBV4-3 to TRBJ1-4; D call uncertain. This CDR3 spans 15 amino acids. Trimming stripped 4 bases from V and 2 bases from J, with 11 bases between. The germline V gene has CDR1 LGHNA and CDR2 YSLEER. This chain's CDR3 is CASSPRGSTNEKLFF. The CDR3 bases are TGCGCCAGCAGCCCGCGAGGGAGTACTAATGAAAAACTGTTTTTT.

This clonotype was picked up many times. The V and J genes are TRBV4-2 and TRBJ1-2, with D maybe TRBD1 (5 bases). The CDR3 consists of 15 residues. V lost 1 base, J lost 0 bases, and 9 bases lay in between. Germline V lookup: CDR1 LGHNA, CDR2 YNFKEQ. The CDR3 DNA reads as TGTGCCAGCAGCCAAGCTGGACACCCTAACTATGGCTACACCTTC. It translates to CASSQAGHPNYGYTF.

This clonotype was seen ten or more times. The CDR3 is CASSYSRVAGRQETQYF. The CDR3 DNA follows: TGTGCCAGCAGTTACTCGAGGGTAGCGGGCAGACAAGAGACCCAGTACTTC. J is TRBJ2-5 and V is TRBV6-5; 7 nucleotides agree with TRBD2. V gave up 0 bases and J gave up 2 bases; unmatched junction bases: 9. This CDR3 has 17 residues. Looked up from germline, CDR1 is MNHEY and CDR2 is SVGAGI.

This clonotype was seen many times. This rearrangement joins TRBV5-1 to TRBJ2-1, with 8 bases lining up with TRBD2. Trimming cost V 2 bases and J 4 bases; bases outside gene matches: 11. Per the germline V gene, CDR1 is SGHRS and CDR2 is YFSETQ. The CDR3 is 17 residues long. CDR3 nucleotide sequence: TGCGCCAGCAGCTTAGTGGCTAGCGGGCCTGGGTACAATGAGCAGTTCTTC. Translated, it gives CASSLVASGPGYNEQFF.

The chain uses TRBV9 and TRBJ1-3, with a tentative D call TRBD1 (5 bases). The CDR3 spans 16 residues. CDR1 is SGDLS, CDR2 YYNGEE, per germline. V gave up 0 bases and J gave up 4 bases, with 14 bases separating them. Here the CDR3 DNA reads TGTGCCAGCAGCGTAGACGGACACATCGAGGGAAACACCATATATTTT. Amino acids: CASSVDGHIEGNTIYF.

The sample holds many counts of this clonotype. The chain joins TRBV20-1 to TRBJ2-3, with 7 bases matching TRBD2. The length of the CDR3 is 15 residues. Trimming took 2 bases from V and 4 from J; bases not matched to a gene: 9. The V gene's germline CDR1 is DFQATT and CDR2 SNEGSKA (reference sequence). The CDR3 reads CSARSIAGSADTQYF. DNA for the CDR3: TGCAGTGCTAGATCCATAGCGGGTAGCGCAGATACGCAGTATTTT.

As regards this clonotype: A much larger clone differs from this one at a single base, so this may be a read error. The rearrangement joins TRBV5-6 to TRBJ2-1; 8 positions agree with TRBD1. Germline CDR1 reads SGHDT; CDR2 reads YYEEEE. With V trimmed by 7 bases and J by 0 bases, 6 bases remained unmatched. This CDR3 region has 15 residues. In DNA, the CDR3 is TGTGCCAGCTTTCAGGGGGCTGCCTCCTACAATGAGCAGTTCTTC. This sequence encodes CASFQGAASYNEQFF.

This clonotype was picked up many times. This chain connects TRBV20-1 to TRBJ2-7, with 9 bases fitting TRBD2. The CDR3 runs to 14 residues. Losses at the gene ends were 1 base for V and 3 bases for J; bases not matched to a gene: 4. Germline V gene sequence: CDR1 DFQATT, CDR2 SNEGSKA (reference sequence). CDR3 loop: CSARVRRGGYEQYF. CDR3 nucleotides: TGCAGTGCTAGAGTCCGGCGGGGGGGCTACGAGCAGTACTTC.

The J gene is TRBJ2-5, the V gene TRBV6-5; 15 bases line up with TRBD2. The CDR3 totals 17 residues. V lost 5 bases and J lost 1; bases outside the gene matches: 5. Germline V gene sequence: CDR1 MNHEY, CDR2 SVGAGI. The CDR3 loop is CASSTGLAGGPQETQYF. CDR3 sequence (DNA): TGTGCCAGCAGTACTGGACTAGCGGGAGGGCCCCAAGAGACCCAGTACTTC.

In the case of this clonotype: The junction shows a germline mismatch at one end, possibly a read error. V is TRBV27 and J is TRBJ2-7; 10 bases align to TRBD2. The CDR3 consists of 16 residues. Germline V gives CDR1 MNHEY, CDR2 SMNVEV (reference sequence). The CDR3 is CASSFTKRGGPHEQYF. CDR3 DNA: TGCGCCAGCAGTTTTACAAAGCGGGGGGGGCCCCACGAGCAGTACTTC.